This T cell receptor (beta chain) is from a study of CD8 T cells in Susac syndrome. Germline values: CDR1 LGHNA, CDR2 YNFKEQ. J lost 6 bases, V lost 0 bases, and 4 bases had no gene match. The CDR3 length is 15 residues. TCR beta sequencing covered blood CD8+ and CD4+ T cells. The multiple sclerosis controls were treatment-naive patients with relapsing-remitting disease that was stable or active. TEMRA cells were FACS-enriched, and CD8+ and CD4+ T cells were isolated negatively. Roughly 0.45 to 1 ug RNA was reverse transcribed with random hexamers. Amplification of TCR beta CDR3 used immunoSEQ multiplex PCR across 54 Vbeta and 13 Jbeta. Using its own MiXCR run on the immunoSEQ multiplex PCR reads, TCRdb lists one record per CDR3 protein. In the table there are fewer than 350,000 distinct CDR3 sequences, roughly 85% of which are singletons.

Sequenced material: CD8+ T cells from PBMCs. The origin of this receptor is a human donor with multiple sclerosis. V is TRBV4-2 and J is TRBJ2-1, with 8 bases aligning to TRBD2. CDR3 protein: CASSQELADPNEQFF. The CDR3 coding sequence is TGTGCCAGCAGCCAAGAACTAGCGGACCCCAATGAGCAGTTCTTC.